This T cell receptor (beta chain) was documented in a study of control samples from healthy donors and cancer patients. CDR1 and CDR2 from the germline V gene are GTSNPN and SVGIG (reference sequence). This CDR3 has 16 residues. The trim removed 3 bases at V and 1 base at J, leaving 9 bases unmatched. This clone was counted a single time. This table comes from immunoSEQ multiplex PCR, and its TCRdb copy is limited to in-frame clones, with some not included. The sample includes fewer than 150,000 clones, 90% seen only once; the top ten take around 2.5%. The chain joins TRBV30 to TRBJ1-1; TRBD1 matches 9 bases. This TCR was recovered from a man between 18 and 29 years old in good health. Sequenced sample: blood. DNA for the CDR3: TGTGCCTGGAGAGCCGGGGGACAGGGTGCGAACACTGAAGCTTTCTTT. This encodes CAWRAGGQGANTEAFF.